The 7 T cell receptor beta chains given below trace back to one sample, sequenced in a study of cytomegalovirus exposure and HLA in healthy donors (dated by TCRdb to the late 2010s). The library came from the immunoSEQ multiplex PCR assay. For the multiplex PCR, a mixture combining 60 forward primers for TCR Vbeta segments and 13 reverse primers for TCR Jbeta segments was used. Imported from immuneACCESS, the table was reduced by TCRdb to in-frame sequences with V and J called. These copies leave out some clones; in studies compared against another copy, an unresolved V gene accounts for under half, and the cause of the remainder is not known. This sample is represented by roughly 150,000 clones; roughly 77% of them were singletons. The ten largest clonotypes hold less than 5% of the sample. The sequencing input was PBMCs. The receptors shown here come from a male donor in good health and CMV-seronegative.

The chain uses TRBV6-5 and TRBJ2-7; tentative D call: TRBD2 (5 bases). V was clipped by 6 bases and J by 6 bases, with 12 bases between them. The CDR3 runs to 12 residues. CDR1 MNHEY and CDR2 SVGAGI come from the germline V gene. DNA of the CDR3: TGTGCCAGCAGACTGGGCGGAGGCGAGCAGTACTTC. Protein product: CASRLGGGEQYF.

The genes are TRBV11-2 and TRBJ1-2; the D gene is possibly TRBD1 (5 bases). The CDR3 runs 14 residues. V was trimmed by 1 base and J by 2 bases, leaving 8 bases between them. The V gene's germline CDR1 is SGHAT and CDR2 FQNNGV. The CDR3 nucleotides are TGTGCCAGCAGCTTAGTCCCAGGGAACTATGGCTACACCTTC. Translating it yields CASSLVPGNYGYTF. The full variable domain, with the rest looked up from reference TRBV11-2 and TRBJ1-2, is EAGVAQSPRYKIIEKRQSVAFWCNPISGHATLYWYQQILGQGPKLLIQFQNNGVVDDSQLPKDRFSAERLKGVDSTLKIQPAKLEDSAVYLCASSLVPGNYGYTFGSGTRLTVV.

The rearrangement links TRBV27 to TRBJ2-7; 8 nucleotides agree with TRBD1. V was pared by 4 bases and J by 1 base, with 0 bases of the junction left unmatched. The germline V gene has CDR1 MNHEY and CDR2 SMNVEV (reference sequence). CDR3 length: 13 residues. Here the CDR3 reads CASSWTGSYEQYF. For the CDR3, the DNA is TGTGCCAGCAGTTGGACAGGGTCCTACGAGCAGTACTTC.

The chain is built from TRBV29-1 and TRBJ1-2, with unresolved D. V shed 2 bases and J shed 8 bases, with 9 bases lying between them. The CDR3 is made up of 11 amino acids. Germline assignment: CDR1 SQVTM and CDR2 ANQGSEA. CDR3 protein: CSVESVWGYTF. The CDR3 region has the DNA TGCAGCGTTGAATCAGTATGGGGCTACACCTTC.

The chain employs TRBV2 and TRBJ2-3, with 9 bases identical to TRBD2. Trimming removed 6 bases from V and 5 bases from J; junction bases left unmatched: 3. CDR1 and CDR2 from the germline V gene are SNHLY and FYNNEI. The CDR3 spans 13 residues. In DNA, the CDR3 is TGTGCCAGCAGCGCTAGCGGGGTAGATACGCAGTATTTT. Translated: CASSASGVDTQYF. The full variable domain, its missing parts supplied by reference TRBV2 and TRBJ2-3, is EPEVTQTPSHQVTQMGQEVILRCVPISNHLYFYWYRQILGQKVEFLVSFYNNEISEKSEIFDDQFSVERPDGSNFTLKIRSTKLEDSAMYFCASSASGVDTQYFGPGTRLTVL.

The rearrangement joins TRBV4-1 to TRBJ2-3; D is possibly TRBD1 (6 bases). Trimming took 5 bases from V and 3 from J, leaving 21 bases between them. CDR3 length equals 17 residues. In germline, CDR1 is MGHRA, CDR2 YSYEKL. CDR3 sequence reads: CASSSPGQSIRTDTQYF. The CDR3 DNA reads TGCGCCAGCAGCTCACCGGGACAAAGCATAAGGACAGATACGCAGTATTTT.

This clone was detected a few times. This chain joins TRBV4-1 and TRBJ1-1; D may be TRBD1 (5 bases). V shed 0 bases and J shed 4 bases, with 9 bases lying between them. Germline V gene sequence: CDR1 MGHRA, CDR2 YSYEKL. This CDR3 spans 14 amino acids. The DNA for the CDR3 is TGCGCCAGCAGCCAAGATTGGGGGGGCACTGAAGCTTTCTTT. This sequence encodes CASSQDWGGTEAFF.